This T cell receptor (beta chain) is drawn from a study of early T cells in non-severe SARS-CoV-2 infection. Researchers tagged individual cDNA molecules with unique molecular identifiers. TCRdb redid the calling of the 5' RACE reads with MiXCR, one entry per CDR3 protein. The table lists roughly 42,000 distinct CDR3 sequences, about 12% of them singletons, with approximately 15% in the top ten. Concerning this clonotype: Its ends do not fully match the called genes, so a read error is possible.

The CDR3 has 13 residues. Germline V lookup: CDR1 MNHEY, CDR2 SVGAGI. V gene TRBV6-5 combines with J gene TRBJ2-7; tentatively, D is TRBD1 (5 bases). The clonotype was recovered from an adult who was a healthcare worker with PCR-confirmed SARS-CoV-2 infection or an uninfected control (not recorded which). The sequencing sample was made of whole blood. The chain's CDR3 is CASGKTVTYEKYF. For the CDR3, the DNA is TGTGCCAGCGGAAAGACAGTTACCTACGAGAAGTACTTC.